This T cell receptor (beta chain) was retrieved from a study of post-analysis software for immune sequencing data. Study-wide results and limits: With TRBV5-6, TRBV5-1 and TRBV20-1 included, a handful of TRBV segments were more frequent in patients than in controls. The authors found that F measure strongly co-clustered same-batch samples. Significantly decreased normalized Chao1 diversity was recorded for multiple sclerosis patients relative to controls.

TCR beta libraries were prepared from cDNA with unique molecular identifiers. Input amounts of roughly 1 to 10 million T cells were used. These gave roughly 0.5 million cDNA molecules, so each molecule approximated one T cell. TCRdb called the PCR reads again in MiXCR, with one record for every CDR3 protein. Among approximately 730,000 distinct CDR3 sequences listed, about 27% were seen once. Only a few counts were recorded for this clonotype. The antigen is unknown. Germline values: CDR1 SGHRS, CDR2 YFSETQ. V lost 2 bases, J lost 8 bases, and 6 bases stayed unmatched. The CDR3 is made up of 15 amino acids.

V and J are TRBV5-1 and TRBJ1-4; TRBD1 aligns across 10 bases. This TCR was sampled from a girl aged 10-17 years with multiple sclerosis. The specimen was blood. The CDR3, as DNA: TGCGCCAGCAGCTTTCGACAGGGGGCTGGCGAAAAACTGTTTTTT. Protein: CASSFRQGAGEKLFF.